These 3 T cell receptor beta chains share one sample of origin, sequenced in a study of blood T cell repertoires in COVID-19. Clones were sequenced by immunoSEQ multiplex PCR, and TCRdb holds only the in-frame ones, with some missing. The sample lists roughly 120,000 clones, roughly 79% occurring once. Sample: peripheral blood. All receptors come from a man aged 65 to 79 with active or convalescent COVID-19.

The rearrangement joins TRBV24-1 to TRBJ2-4; possibly TRBD1 for D (6 bases). The V gene lost 1 base and the J gene lost 6 bases, with 15 bases spanning the gap. Germline V gene lookup returns CDR1 KGHDR and CDR2 SFDVKD. This CDR3 contains 16 residues. CDR3: CATSDFHRAQGNIQYF. CDR3 coding DNA: TGTGCCACCAGTGATTTCCACAGGGCCCAGGGAAACATTCAGTACTTC.

This clone was found a few times. The V call is TRBV28, the J call TRBJ2-1; TRBD2 might be the D (7 bases). With 7 bases removed from V and 1 base from J, the gap between germline ends came to 17 bases. Germline V gene lookup returns CDR1 MDHEN and CDR2 SYDVKM. The CDR3 covers 16 residues. CDR3 nucleotide sequence: TGTGCCAGCACCACCTACGGGGGGCAGTCCTACAATGAGCAGTTCTTC. Residues: CASTTYGGQSYNEQFF.

The gene calls are TRBV5-4 and TRBJ1-1; D uncertain. Trimming left V 2 bases short and J 3 bases short, with 5 bases between. This CDR3 comprises 12 residues. Germline V gives CDR1 SGHNT, CDR2 YYREEE (reference sequence). The CDR3 DNA reads TGTGCCAGCAGCTTTCAATACACTGAAGCTTTCTTT. This sequence encodes CASSFQYTEAFF.